This entry features one T cell receptor (beta chain) sequence. Its antigen is unidentified. The CDR3 goes on 3 residues after the read ends, and that part is filled in from the germline J gene. Mixed chimerism was transient after nonmyeloablative marrow transplants from related graft donors. Unstimulated regulatory T cells (CD4+CD25+CD127-), CD4+CD25- non-regulatory cells, CD4 and CD8 cells were FACS-sorted from thawed PBMCs. The data are from a study of Tregs in tolerant kidney transplant recipients. Findings and caveats of the study: Tregs expanded with activated donor B cells seemed most donor-specific. Nucleotide sequences could not be compared across some patients' samples due to primer changes. This study did not directly address biological reproducibility.

The protocol was immunoSEQ multiplex PCR, while the TCRdb copy is restricted to in-frame clones and leaves out a portion. In total, the table holds some 22,000 clones. The CDR3 sequence is 16 residues long. V shed 2 bases and J shed 5 bases, with 15 bases lying between them. Germline V lookup: CDR1 KGHSY, CDR2 FQNENV. V and J are TRBV16 and TRBJ1-4; unclear D gene. This material consisted of CD4+ T cells from blood (PBMCs), taken 6 months after the transplant. The clonotype originates from a human patient who received a combined kidney and bone marrow transplant. The graft donor may have contributed some T cells. CDR3 protein: CASSQEVGRSNEKLFF. The sequenced CDR3 bases are TGTGCCAGCAGCCAAGAAGTCGGCAGGAGCAATGAAAAA.